Below, 21 T cell receptor beta chains from the same sample are listed, as sequenced in a study of early T cells in non-severe SARS-CoV-2 infection. TCRdb reprocessed the 5' RACE reads with MiXCR, giving one entry per CDR3 protein. The sample records tens of thousands of distinct CDR3 sequences, over 10% being singletons. The sample comprised whole blood. The receptors originated from an adult who was a healthcare worker with PCR-confirmed SARS-CoV-2 infection or an uninfected control (not recorded which).

This clonotype was counted only a few times. The CDR3 region is CASSLSGTEEQFF. In DNA form, the CDR3 reads TGTGCCAGCAGCCTTAGCGGTACGGAGGAGCAGTTCTTC. The chain is built from TRBV12-3 or TRBV12-4 and TRBJ2-1; a possible D gene is TRBD2 (6 bases). Between the trimmed V and J ends, which lost 6 bases and 10 bases, there was a span of 16 bases. This CDR3 comprises 13 residues.

This chain joins TRBV11-2 and TRBJ2-1; TRBD2 agrees at 10 bases. This CDR3 spans 18 amino acids. Losses at the gene ends were 2 bases for V and 0 bases for J; bases not matched to a gene: 7. Germline CDR1 reads SGHAT; CDR2 reads FQNNGV. Here the CDR3 reads CASSLLAGDFSSYNEQFF. The CDR3 nucleotides are TGTGCCAGCAGCTTACTAGCGGGAGATTTTAGCTCCTACAATGAGCAGTTCTTC.

The CDR3 DNA reads as TGCAGCGCCGGACTAGCGGGGATCTCCTACAATGAGCAGTTCTTC. This encodes CSAGLAGISYNEQFF. The chain joins TRBV29-1 to TRBJ2-1; 12 nucleotides match TRBD2. The germline CDR1 and CDR2 sequences are SQVTM and ANQGSEA. The CDR3 is made up of 15 amino acids. Germline trimming cut 7 bases from V and 0 bases from J; bases unmatched to any gene: 4.

V and J are TRBV14 and TRBJ2-3; a weak D match, TRBD2 (5 bases). Trimming removed 0 bases from V and 2 bases from J, with 15 bases in between. The V gene's germline CDR1 is SGHDN and CDR2 FVKESK. CDR3 length: 17 amino acids. This CDR3 is CASSQDVGDLDTDTQYF. As DNA, the CDR3 is TGTGCCAGCAGCCAAGATGTGGGAGACTTAGACACAGATACGCAGTATTTT.

The chain has TRBV9 and TRBJ2-5; no definite D call. This CDR3 is 15 amino acids long. V lost 3 bases to trimming and J lost 0 bases, with 12 bases between them. CDR1 SGDLS and CDR2 YYNGEE come from the germline V gene. The CDR3 nucleotides read TGTGCCAGCAGCGACCGGTCCGGTTACCAAGAGACCCAGTACTTC. It specifies CASSDRSGYQETQYF. The whole variable domain, filled in from reference TRBV9 and TRBJ2-5, reads DSGVTQTPKHLITATGQRVTLRCSPRSGDLSVYWYQQSLDQGLQFLIQYYNGEERAKGNILERFSAQQFPDLHSELNLSSLELGDSALYFCASSDRSGYQETQYFGPGTRLLVL.

Turning to this clonotype: Relative to the germline gene, one junction end is altered; a read error may explain this. The chain couples TRBV20-1 to TRBJ1-2, with a weak D call TRBD1 (5 bases). The CDR3 loop spans 12 amino acids. The germline V gene encodes CDR1 DFQATT and CDR2 SNEGSKA (reference sequence). The CDR3 DNA reads TGCAGTGCTATGGGACGGAACTATGGCTACGCCTTC. This codes for CSAMGRNYGYAF.

This clonotype was seen more than once but under ten times. V is TRBV3-1 and J is TRBJ1-2, with D perhaps TRBD1 (6 bases). V gave up 0 bases and J gave up 9 bases, with 14 bases separating them. CDR3 length: 14 amino acids. Germline V gene lookup returns CDR1 LGHDT and CDR2 YNNKEL (reference sequence). CDR3 loop: CASSQDQGPRRYTF. CDR3 coding DNA: TGTGCCAGCAGCCAAGATCAGGGGCCGAGGCGCTACACCTTC.

The rearrangement links TRBV20-1 to TRBJ2-7; D uncertain. CDR1 and CDR2 from the germline V gene are DFQATT and SNEGSKA (reference sequence). Trimming shortened V by 0 bases and J by 6 bases, and 12 bases separated the two germline ends. There are 13 residues in the CDR3. CDR3 amino acids: CSARDGAPSEQYF. The CDR3 DNA reads as TGCAGTGCTAGAGATGGAGCCCCTAGCGAGCAGTACTTC.

This clonotype has at least ten counts. V gene TRBV11-2 combines with J gene TRBJ2-1, with D possibly matching TRBD2 (6 bases). The CDR3 runs 13 residues. Germline CDR1 reads SGHAT; CDR2 reads FQNNGV. Trimming stripped 8 bases from V and 10 bases from J, with 18 bases between. CDR3 sequence: CASRVIPGEEQFF. CDR3 nucleotide sequence: TGTGCCAGCCGGGTCATACCGGGGGAGGAGCAGTTCTTC. The complete variable domain, with remaining parts taken from reference TRBV11-2 and TRBJ2-1, reads EAGVAQSPRYKIIEKRQSVAFWCNPISGHATLYWYQQILGQGPKLLIQFQNNGVVDDSQLPKDRFSAERLKGVDSTLKIQPAKLEDSAVYLCASRVIPGEEQFFGPGTRLTVL.

The V gene is TRBV28, the J gene TRBJ2-7; TRBD1 aligns across 7 bases. The V gene's germline CDR1 is MDHEN and CDR2 SYDVKM. Unmatched junction bases numbered 5, after V lost 5 bases and J lost 1 base. This CDR3 comprises 14 residues. The CDR3 DNA is TGTGCCAGCAGTAATACAGGGGTTTCCTACGAGCAGTACTTC. Translating it yields CASSNTGVSYEQYF. Drawing the rest from reference TRBV28 and TRBJ2-7, the complete variable domain is DVKVTQSSRYLVKRTGEKVFLECVQDMDHENMFWYRQDPGLGLRLIYFSYDVKMKEKGDIPEGYSVSREKKERFSLILESASTNQTSMYLCASSNTGVSYEQYFGPGTRLTVT.

Comments on this clonotype: One end of the junction is discordant with germline, which a read error may explain. V is TRBV7-2 and J is TRBJ2-3; D uncertain. Germline loops: CDR1 SGHTA, CDR2 FQGNSA. This CDR3 has 16 amino acids. The CDR3 reads CASSIAVRTSTDTQYF. The DNA for the CDR3 is TGTGCCAGCAGCATAGCCGTACGGACCAGCACAGATACGCAGTATTTT.

This clonotype has ten or more counts. The DNA for the CDR3 is TGCAGTGCTGAAGGCCCCATGGGGGAGCAGTTCTTC. This encodes CSAEGPMGEQFF. The V gene is TRBV20-1, the J gene TRBJ2-1; D gene unclear. This CDR3 is built from 12 residues. Trimming cost V 5 bases and J 10 bases, with 15 bases left between them. The germline CDR1 and CDR2 sequences are DFQATT and SNEGSKA (reference sequence).

This chain uses TRBV12-3 or TRBV12-4 with TRBJ1-2; D may be TRBD1 (5 bases). The CDR3 loop spans 16 amino acids. V was pared by 3 bases and J by 2 bases, with 16 bases between. CDR3: CASSFSGGGTNYGYTF. Written as DNA, the CDR3 is TGTGCCAGCAGTTTCTCGGGGGGAGGGACCAACTATGGCTACACCTTC.

This clonotype has only a few counts. The chain recombines TRBV29-1 with TRBJ1-5; D is unclear. V was cut by 6 bases and J by 4 bases, with 10 bases left in between. Germline loops: CDR1 SQVTM, CDR2 ANQGSEA. The CDR3 has 12 residues. CDR3 in amino acids: CSVRHGNQPQHF. The DNA for the CDR3 is TGCAGCGTCCGACATGGAAATCAGCCCCAGCATTTT. Looking up the rest from reference TRBV29-1 and TRBJ1-5 gives the full variable domain: SAVISQKPSRDICQRGTSLTIQCQVDSQVTMMFWYRQQPGQSLTLIATANQGSEATYESGFVIDKFPISRPNLTFSTLTVSNMSPEDSSIYLCSVRHGNQPQHFGDGTRLSIL.

This clonotype is medium-sized within its sample. The V gene is TRBV5-1, the J gene TRBJ1-1, with D perhaps matching TRBD1 (5 bases). This CDR3 comprises 17 residues. Between the trimmed V and J ends, which lost 4 bases and 0 bases, there was a span of 19 bases. Germline CDR1 and CDR2: SGHRS and YFSETQ. The CDR3 reads CASSPAYGGTVNTEAFF. Written as DNA, the CDR3 is TGCGCCAGCAGCCCGGCATACGGGGGAACTGTGAACACTGAAGCTTTCTTT. The full variable domain, its missing parts supplied by reference TRBV5-1 and TRBJ1-1, is KAGVTQTPRYLIKTRGQQVTLSCSPISGHRSVSWYQQTPGQGLQFLFEYFSETQRNKGNFPGRFSGRQFSNSRSEMNVSTLELGDSALYLCASSPAYGGTVNTEAFFGQGTRLTVV.

The chain joins TRBV6-6 to TRBJ2-7, with D perhaps TRBD2 (6 bases). Looked up from germline, CDR1 is MNHNY and CDR2 is SVGAGI (reference sequence). This CDR3 is built from 15 residues. V was trimmed by 0 bases and J by 2 bases, leaving 11 bases between them. DNA of the CDR3: TGTGCCAGCAGTTACTCGTCTAGCGAGACCTACGAGCAGTACTTC. The encoded protein is CASSYSSSETYEQYF.

The gene calls are TRBV10-3 and TRBJ2-7; tentative D call: TRBD1 (5 bases). This CDR3 comprises 14 residues. Germline CDR1 ENHRY, CDR2 SYGVKD. Trimming cost V 6 bases and J 2 bases, with 14 bases left between them. DNA for the CDR3: TGTGCCATCAGCCCACAGGTGAAAACCTACGAGCAGTACTTC. This sequence encodes CAISPQVKTYEQYF.

In this sample, this clonotype turned up many times. V usage is TRBV7-6 and J usage is TRBJ2-3; D is unresolved. The CDR3 extends over 16 amino acids. Germline CDR1 reads SGHVS; CDR2 reads FNYEAQ. V was shortened by 4 bases and J by 2 bases, with 16 bases between the two germline ends. Here the CDR3 DNA reads TGTGCCAGCAGCTCGCCCGGAGACGGATACACAGATACGCAGTATTTT. Protein product: CASSSPGDGYTDTQYF.

This chain uses TRBV11-2 with TRBJ2-7; unclear D gene. V was shortened by 5 bases and J by 6 bases, with 11 bases between the two germline ends. The CDR3 covers 12 residues. Germline values: CDR1 SGHAT, CDR2 FQNNGV. CDR3 in DNA: TGTGCCAGCAGCCCTGTACCCGGCGAGCAGTACTTC. Translating gives CASSPVPGEQYF.

This clonotype was seen repeatedly, ten times or more. The chain links TRBV18 to TRBJ1-3, with D uncertain. The CDR3 extends over 15 amino acids. The germline gives CDR1 KGHSH, CDR2 LQKENI. Trimming removed 0 bases from V and 1 base from J, with 7 bases in between. CDR3 in amino acids: CASSPPLTSGNTIYF. In nucleotides, the CDR3 is TGTGCCAGCTCACCACCGTTGACATCTGGAAACACCATATATTTT.

The rearrangement joins TRBV6-2 or TRBV6-3 to TRBJ2-1; TRBD2 matches 9 bases. The CDR3 totals 14 residues. The V gene end was trimmed by 8 bases and the J gene end by 7 bases; junction bases not matched to a gene: 9. Germline V lookup: CDR1 MNHEY, CDR2 SVGEGT. CDR3 bases: TGTGCCAGCTGCCGCGCGGGAGGGGGAAATGAGCAGTTCTTC. As protein: CASCRAGGGNEQFF.